One and the same sample provided the 30 T cell receptor beta chains below, sequenced in a study of cytomegalovirus exposure and HLA in healthy donors. PCR employed 60 Vbeta and 13 Jbeta primers. Here immunoSEQ multiplex PCR was the method, and the copy in TCRdb shows in-frame clones only, minus some. This table holds around 99,000 clones, about four fifths found once. The source material was PBMCs. These receptor sequences come from a man between 25 and 39 years old in good health and CMV-seropositive.

The gene calls are TRBV7-9 and TRBJ2-3; TRBD2 agrees at 9 bases. The V gene end was trimmed by 5 bases and the J gene end by 3 bases; junction bases not matched to a gene: 15. Germline V gene data show CDR1 as SEHNR and CDR2 as FQNEAQ (reference sequence). The CDR3 is 18 residues long. CDR3 region: CASSTRGGRGGVTDTQYF. In DNA, the CDR3 is TGTGCCAGCAGCACCCGGGGGGGGCGGGGGGGCGTGACAGATACGCAGTATTTT.

To note about this clone: The junction departs from the called germline gene at one end, perhaps through a read error. The rearrangement links TRBV7-9 to TRBJ1-1, with D tentatively TRBD1 (6 bases). There are 16 residues in the CDR3. Germline V gene sequence: CDR1 SEHNR, CDR2 FQNEAQ (reference sequence). CDR3 amino acids: CSSSPLAETGYTEAFF. DNA of the CDR3: TGTTCCAGCAGCCCCTTGGCCGAGACAGGTTACACTGAAGCTTTCTTT.

V usage is TRBV6-5 and J usage is TRBJ1-3; D unclear. The ends were cut back, 4 bases at V and 5 bases at J, with 12 bases in the middle. The CDR3 is made up of 14 amino acids. The germline CDR1 and CDR2 sequences are MNHEY and SVGAGI. The CDR3 DNA reads as TGTGCCAGCAGTTGGAGGGAAGGTAGAAACACCATATATTTT. Protein sequence: CASSWREGRNTIYF.

This sequence joins TRBV7-9 and TRBJ1-5; 7 bases fit TRBD1. The CDR3 is made up of 14 amino acids. Germline trimming cut 5 bases from V and 4 bases from J; bases unmatched to any gene: 5. CDR1 and CDR2 (germline): SEHNR, FQNEAQ (reference sequence). The CDR3 reads CASSPGGTNQPQHF. In DNA form, the CDR3 reads TGTGCCAGCAGCCCAGGGGGGACAAATCAGCCCCAGCATTTT.

In DNA, the CDR3 is TGTGCCAGCAGCTGGGGACAGGTTAATGAAAAACTGTTTTTT. Protein sequence: CASSWGQVNEKLFF. The V gene is TRBV7-9, the J gene TRBJ1-4; 8 positions agree with TRBD1. CDR3 size: 14 residues. Germline values: CDR1 SEHNR, CDR2 FQNEAQ (reference sequence). J was trimmed by 4 bases and V by 4 bases; bases with no gene match: 2. The variable domain in full, completed from reference TRBV7-9 and TRBJ1-4, reads DTGVSQNPRHKITKRGQNVTFRCDPISEHNRLYWYRQTLGQGPEFLTYFQNEAQLEKSRLLSDRFSAERPKGSFSTLEIQRTEQGDSAMYLCASSWGQVNEKLFFGSGTQLSVL.

V usage is TRBV27 and J usage is TRBJ2-1, with TRBD2 as a possible D gene (6 bases). CDR1 MNHEY and CDR2 SMNVEV come from the germline V gene (reference sequence). The CDR3 spans 11 residues. Trimming removed 8 bases from V and 7 bases from J, with 9 bases in between. CDR3 protein: CASSEGNEQFF. CDR3 nucleotide sequence: TGTGCCAGCTCGGAGGGGAATGAGCAGTTCTTC.

CDR3 region: CASSFRQAQETQYF. For the CDR3, the DNA is TGTGCCAGCAGCTTCAGACAGGCCCAAGAGACCCAGTACTTC. The gene calls are TRBV7-8 and TRBJ2-5; possible D gene TRBD1, 6 bases. Germline V gives CDR1 SGHVS, CDR2 FQNEAQ. The ends were cut back, 3 bases at V and 1 base at J, with 9 bases in the middle. The CDR3 runs to 14 residues.

This clone was counted a single time. At one end, the junction sequence differs from germline, possibly due to a read error. The gene calls are TRBV6-5 and TRBJ2-7, with TRBD2 identical over 9 bases. Per the germline V gene, CDR1 is MNHEY and CDR2 is SVGAGI. The CDR3 contains 15 residues. The CDR3, as DNA: TGTGCCAGCAGTTACGGGCGGGGGGGCTCCCACGAGCAGTACTTC. Encoded protein: CASSYGRGGSHEQYF.

The V gene is TRBV7-9, the J gene TRBJ2-3; possibly TRBD1 for D (5 bases). The V end was cut by 1 base, the J end by 3 bases, with 14 bases between. CDR1 SEHNR and CDR2 FQNEAQ come from the germline V gene (reference sequence). The CDR3 has 16 amino acids. The CDR3, as DNA: TGTGCCAGCAGCTTAGGACCGCGGAAGGGGACAGATACGCAGTATTTT. Protein sequence: CASSLGPRKGTDTQYF. Full variable domain (outside the CDR3, taken from reference TRBV7-9 and TRBJ2-3): DTGVSQNPRHKITKRGQNVTFRCDPISEHNRLYWYRQTLGQGPEFLTYFQNEAQLEKSRLLSDRFSAERPKGSFSTLEIQRTEQGDSAMYLCASSLGPRKGTDTQYFGPGTRLTVL.

The chain uses TRBV6-4 and TRBJ2-3, with D possibly being TRBD2 (6 bases). This CDR3 is built from 14 residues. The germline CDR1 and CDR2 sequences are MRHNA and SNTAGT. V was pared by 6 bases and J by 6 bases, with 16 bases between. CDR3 nucleotide sequence: TGTGCCAGCAGCGCCCAGACTAGTTCGGATACGCAGTATTTT. This gives the protein CASSAQTSSDTQYF.

V gene TRBV6-5 combines with J gene TRBJ2-7; 8 nucleotides line up with TRBD1. From germline, CDR1 is MNHEY and CDR2 SVGAGI. This CDR3 comprises 13 residues. V shed 6 bases and J 3 bases; nucleotides not matched to a gene: 4. The CDR3 region is CASSLDRGYEQYF. CDR3 bases: TGTGCCAGCAGCCTCGACAGGGGCTACGAGCAGTACTTC.

This chain connects TRBV14 to TRBJ2-7; TRBD1 agrees at 12 bases. This CDR3 region has 17 residues. From germline, CDR1 is SGHDN and CDR2 FVKESK. With 1 base clipped from V and 1 base from J, the junction kept 5 bases outside the gene matches. CDR3 in DNA: TGTGCCAGCAGCCAAGGGATGGGACAGGGGGCTTCCTACGAGCAGTACTTC. Amino acids: CASSQGMGQGASYEQYF.

The chain carries TRBV25-1 and TRBJ1-3; D remains unclear. Germline CDR1 is MGHDK and CDR2 is SYGVNS. The V end was cut by 4 bases, the J end by 2 bases, with 18 bases between. The CDR3 is made up of 17 amino acids. Here the CDR3 DNA reads TGTGCCAGCAGTGCAACTGCGGGAGGGTTAGCTGGAAACACCATATATTTT. It translates to CASSATAGGLAGNTIYF.

V is TRBV7-9 and J is TRBJ1-2; a possible D gene is TRBD1 (5 bases). The germline V and J ends were trimmed by 5 bases and 8 bases, with 15 bases remaining between them. This CDR3 is 13 amino acids long. The V gene's germline CDR1 is SEHNR and CDR2 FQNEAQ (reference sequence). Here the CDR3 DNA reads TGTGCCAGCAGCCCACCGGCAGGGTGGGGCTACACCTTC. It codes for CASSPPAGWGYTF.

This chain connects TRBV27 to TRBJ2-7, with 7 positions matching TRBD1. The CDR3 sequence is 15 residues long. Germline V gives CDR1 MNHEY, CDR2 SMNVEV (reference sequence). The J segment lost 4 bases and the V segment lost 5 bases, leaving 11 bases of the junction unmatched. The chain's CDR3 is CASSKIRTGDYEQYF. CDR3 sequence (DNA): TGTGCCAGCAGTAAAATACGGACAGGAGATTACGAGCAGTACTTC.

The chain is built from TRBV5-1 and TRBJ2-7; D might be TRBD2 (6 bases). V lost 5 bases to trimming and J lost 1 base, with 13 bases between them. This CDR3 spans 14 amino acids. Germline assignment: CDR1 SGHRS and CDR2 YFSETQ. DNA for the CDR3: TGCGCCAGCAGGAATACAGGACTATCCTACGAGCAGTACTTC. It translates to CASRNTGLSYEQYF.

V is TRBV4-1 and J is TRBJ2-3; D perhaps matches TRBD1 (6 bases). Germline values: CDR1 MGHRA, CDR2 YSYEKL. This CDR3 spans 16 amino acids. The V end was cut by 3 bases, the J end by 0 bases, with 13 bases between. CDR3 DNA sequence: TGCGCCAGCAGCCAGGCGCCAGGGGTCAGCACAGATACGCAGTATTTT. As protein: CASSQAPGVSTDTQYF.

The chain couples TRBV7-2 to TRBJ2-3; TRBD2 agrees at 13 bases. Per germline, CDR1 SGHTA and CDR2 FQGNSA. The CDR3 spans 17 residues. V was pared by 5 bases and J by 2 bases, with 7 bases of the junction left unmatched. The DNA for the CDR3 is TGTGCCAGCAGCCCTAGACTAGCGGGGGGCCACACAGATACGCAGTATTTT. This codes for CASSPRLAGGHTDTQYF.

This clone showed up just a few times. The chain links TRBV5-1 to TRBJ2-7; D remains unclear. CDR3 length: 14 amino acids. Germline V gives CDR1 SGHRS, CDR2 YFSETQ. The germline V and J ends were trimmed by 4 bases and 2 bases, with 13 bases remaining between them. The CDR3 protein is CASSALELPYEQYF. The CDR3 nucleotides read TGCGCCAGCAGCGCTCTGGAGTTACCCTACGAGCAGTACTTC.

The rearrangement links TRBV28 to TRBJ2-7; 10 bases agree with TRBD1. In germline, CDR1 is MDHEN, CDR2 SYDVKM. J gave up 4 bases and V 7 bases, and 7 bases lay outside the gene matches. This CDR3 has 14 residues. CDR3 loop: CASTRTGGFYEQYF. The CDR3 DNA reads TGTGCCAGCACCCGGACAGGGGGTTTTTACGAGCAGTACTTC.

CDR3 sequence (DNA): TGTGCCAGCAGCCAGCGAACAGGGAACACTGAAGCTTTCTTT. Its protein is CASSQRTGNTEAFF. The rearrangement joins TRBV11-3 to TRBJ1-1, with D maybe TRBD1 (5 bases). V was trimmed by 5 bases and J by 1 base, leaving 11 bases between them. Germline loops: CDR1 SGHNT, CDR2 YENEEA. The CDR3 runs 14 residues.

V gene TRBV30 combines with J gene TRBJ2-1, with 8 bases matching TRBD1. The germline gives CDR1 GTSNPN, CDR2 SVGIG (reference sequence). J gave up 3 bases and V 5 bases, and 12 bases lay outside the gene matches. The CDR3 extends over 16 amino acids. CDR3 residues: CAWGQGLQVGYNEQFF. Here the CDR3 DNA reads TGTGCCTGGGGACAGGGTTTGCAGGTTGGCTACAATGAGCAGTTCTTC.

This chain joins TRBV6-5 and TRBJ2-7; maybe TRBD2 (5 bases). The germline CDR1 and CDR2 sequences are MNHEY and SVGAGI. Trimming removed 2 bases at V and 9 bases at J, with 23 bases between. The CDR3 runs to 16 residues. The CDR3 sequence: CASSYTTAVELDRQYF. For the CDR3, the DNA is TGTGCCAGCAGTTACACCACAGCGGTGGAGTTAGACCGGCAGTACTTC.

This clone has just a few counts. The chain uses TRBV9 and TRBJ1-2; D not resolved. This CDR3 has 14 residues. V was shortened by 0 bases and J by 5 bases, with 11 bases between the two germline ends. Germline V gene data show CDR1 as SGDLS and CDR2 as YYNGEE. The CDR3, as DNA: TGTGCCAGCAGCGTAGCTGAGAGGGCGTATGGCTACACCTTC. This gives the protein CASSVAERAYGYTF.

This chain connects TRBV29-1 to TRBJ2-7; TRBD2 is a possible D gene (5 bases). Trimming removed 4 bases at V and 7 bases at J, with 17 bases between. CDR3 length: 13 residues. Germline V lookup: CDR1 SQVTM, CDR2 ANQGSEA. In DNA, the CDR3 is TGCAGCGTTGGCCCGGGGATTTTGAAAGAGCAGTACTTC. Translated, it gives CSVGPGILKEQYF.

V gene TRBV19 combines with J gene TRBJ1-4; D perhaps matches TRBD1 (6 bases). Germline CDR1 LNHDA, CDR2 SQIVND (reference sequence). The V gene lost 5 bases and the J gene lost 8 bases, with 21 bases spanning the gap. The CDR3 loop spans 16 amino acids. In nucleotides, the CDR3 is TGTGCCAGTAGTGTAGGATCCGCGGGGGCAAGGGAAAAACTGTTTTTT. Translated, it gives CASSVGSAGAREKLFF. Drawing the rest from reference TRBV19 and TRBJ1-4, the complete variable domain is DGGITQSPKYLFRKEGQNVTLSCEQNLNHDAMYWYRQDPGQGLRLIYYSQIVNDFQKGDIAEGYSVSREKKESFPLTVTSAQKNPTAFYLCASSVGSAGAREKLFFGSGTQLSVL.

This clone has a single count. One junction end does not reproduce the germline sequence, and a read error may be involved. The chain carries TRBV5-1 and TRBJ2-5; TRBD2 might be the D (6 bases). This CDR3 comprises 14 residues. Germline-derived CDR1 and CDR2 are SGHRS and YFSETQ. CDR3 coding DNA: TGCGCCAGCAGCATCCAGGGAGGCCAAGAGGCCCAGTACTTC. Protein sequence: CASSIQGGQEAQYF.

This clone has a single count. This rearrangement joins TRBV19 to TRBJ2-1, with D unclear. Germline assignment: CDR1 LNHDA and CDR2 SQIVND (reference sequence). The CDR3 has 13 amino acids. V lost 1 base and J lost 3, with 4 bases in between. The CDR3 bases are TGTGCCAGTAGTATAGCAGACTACAATGAGCAGTTCTTC. It yields the protein CASSIADYNEQFF.

CDR3 coding DNA: TGTGCCATCAGACATACCGGGACAGGGTCTACCCCGAACACCGGGGAGCTGTTTTTT. Its protein product is CAIRHTGTGSTPNTGELFF. The V and J genes are TRBV10-3 and TRBJ2-2; TRBD1 matches 9 bases. CDR3 length: 19 amino acids. Germline-derived CDR1 and CDR2 are ENHRY and SYGVKD. V lost 6 bases and J lost 0; bases outside the gene matches: 14.

This clone turned up a few times. The V gene is TRBV2, the J gene TRBJ2-5; 7 bases are a match to TRBD2. With V trimmed by 8 bases and J by 5 bases, 5 bases remained unmatched. This CDR3 has 12 amino acids. Looked up from germline, CDR1 is SNHLY and CDR2 is FYNNEI. The CDR3 here is CASGLVEETQYF. CDR3 nucleotide sequence: TGTGCCAGCGGACTAGTTGAGGAGACCCAGTACTTC.